The T cell receptor beta chain described here comes from a study of T cell repertoires in cytomegalovirus infection. In the study overall: Public TCR beta signatures indicated both CMV infection and matching HLA type. Study-wide findings and caveats: Carriers of CMV plus the relevant HLA were identified by cumulative public TCR beta family frequency.

From the reads, TCRdb called clonotypes with MiXCR, one entry per CDR3 protein. The sample has approximately 290,000 distinct CDR3 sequences; about 23% are singletons. Germline assignment: CDR1 SGHTA and CDR2 FQGNSA. The CDR3 consists of 15 residues. V lost 6 bases to trimming and J lost 9 bases; unmatched junction nucleotides: 12. This clonotype was counted at least ten times. Its antigen is currently unknown. The sample comprised PBMCs. This TCR derives from a human donor in good health (CMV status not recorded). Some clones in this sample may be carry-over from other donors' samples. The chain is built from TRBV7-2 and TRBJ2-3, with 10 bases that match TRBD2. CDR3 bases: TGTGCCAGCAGTCCGGGAGCTAGCGGGAGCAACACGCAGTATTTT. Amino acids: CASSPGASGSNTQYF.